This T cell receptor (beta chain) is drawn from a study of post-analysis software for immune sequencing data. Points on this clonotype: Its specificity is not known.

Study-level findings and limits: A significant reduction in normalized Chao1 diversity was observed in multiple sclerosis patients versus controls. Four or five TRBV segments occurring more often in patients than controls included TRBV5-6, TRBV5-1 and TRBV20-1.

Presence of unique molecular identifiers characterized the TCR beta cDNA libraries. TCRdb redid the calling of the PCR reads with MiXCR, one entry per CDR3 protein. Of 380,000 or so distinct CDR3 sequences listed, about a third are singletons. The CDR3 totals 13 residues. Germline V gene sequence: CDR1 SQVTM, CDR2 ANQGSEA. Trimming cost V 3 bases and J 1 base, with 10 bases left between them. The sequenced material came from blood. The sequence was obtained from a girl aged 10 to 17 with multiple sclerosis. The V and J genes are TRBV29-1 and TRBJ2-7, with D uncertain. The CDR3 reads CSVEKARSYEQYF. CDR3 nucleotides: TGCAGCGTTGAGAAGGCACGGTCCTACGAGCAGTACTTC.